Sequencing of this T cell receptor (beta chain) was carried out in a study of blood T cell repertoires in COVID-19. CDR3 size: 14 residues. V dropped 2 bases and J dropped 6 bases, with 8 bases sitting between them. Germline CDR1 SGHTA, CDR2 FQGNSA. Per the authors' pipeline: It was from reference gene primer amplification that nucleated cell counts were estimated. Data came from immunoSEQ multiplex PCR; TCRdb stores just in-frame clones and leaves some out. The V and J calls and clone size come from that table; D and trimming were worked out from the DNA. The data contain approximately 81,000 clones, 82% of them seen just once; the ten biggest clones take up 7.4%. A remark on this clone: At the DNA level, this CDR3 is encoded by other sequences in the same sample as well.

This receptor was obtained from a human donor in a cohort sampled during active COVID-19. The chain has TRBV7-2 and TRBJ1-6; no clear D. The sequenced sample was peripheral blood. The CDR3 sequence is CASSLTGSNSPLHF. CDR3 DNA: TGTGCCAGCAGCTTAACGGGATCTAATTCACCCCTCCACTTT.